Presented here are 7 T cell receptor beta chains from one specimen sequenced in a study of T cell repertoires in cytomegalovirus infection. TCRdb reprocessed the reads via MiXCR and lists one record per CDR3 protein. The sample holds some 150,000 distinct CDR3 sequences, roughly a quarter seen once. Sequencing input: PBMCs. These receptors originate from a human donor in good health (CMV status not recorded). Some clones in this sample may be carry-over from other donors' samples.

The chain employs TRBV11-3 and TRBJ2-2, with 8 bases lining up with TRBD1. Germline V lookup: CDR1 SGHNT, CDR2 YENEEA. Trimming at V came to 5 bases and at J to 1 base, leaving 6 bases not matched to a gene. CDR3 length equals 16 residues. CDR3 nucleotide sequence: TGTGCCAGCAGCCCCCGGACAGGGAAGAACACCGGGGAGCTGTTTTTT. The encoded protein is CASSPRTGKNTGELFF.

This clonotype has a handful of counts. The chain combines TRBV5-4 with TRBJ2-1, with D tentatively TRBD1 or TRBD2 (5 bases each). The V gene lost 2 bases and the J gene lost 3 bases, with 9 bases spanning the gap. The CDR3 consists of 14 residues. The germline CDR1 and CDR2 sequences are SGHNT and YYREEE (reference sequence). CDR3 nucleotides: TGTGCCAGCAGCTTTAGGGACGGCTACAATGAGCAGTTCTTC. This codes for CASSFRDGYNEQFF.

Points on this clonotype: It may be a read error: a sequence one base away is much more abundant. The CDR3 sequence is CASSISLRPKEQFF. In DNA, the CDR3 is TGTGCCAGTAGTATCTCCCTAAGGCCCAAGGAGCAGTTCTTC. This rearrangement joins TRBV19 to TRBJ2-1, with D uncertain. The ends were cut back, 3 bases at V and 10 bases at J, with 16 bases in the middle. Germline loops: CDR1 LNHDA, CDR2 SQIVND (reference sequence). This CDR3 has 14 amino acids.

This clonotype was counted between two and nine times. V usage is TRBV28 and J usage is TRBJ2-7; possible D gene TRBD2, 6 bases. V lost 8 bases and J lost 2, with 22 bases in between. Germline values: CDR1 MDHEN, CDR2 SYDVKM. This CDR3 is built from 16 residues. CDR3 in amino acids: CASRRELSPKTYEQYF. The CDR3 DNA reads as TGTGCCAGCCGCCGGGAGCTTTCCCCAAAGACCTACGAGCAGTACTTC.

This clonotype has ten or more counts. The V and J genes are TRBV7-9 and TRBJ1-2; 9 bases fit TRBD1. V lost 5 bases and J lost 4; bases outside the gene matches: 5. This CDR3 has 14 residues. CDR1 is SEHNR and CDR2 is FQNEAQ in the germline V gene (reference sequence). This CDR3 is CASSQQGASYGYTF. The CDR3 DNA reads TGTGCCAGCAGCCAACAGGGGGCGTCCTATGGCTACACCTTC.

This clonotype turned up a few times. The chain links TRBV7-6 to TRBJ2-1, with D maybe TRBD1 (6 bases). The CDR3 has 15 residues. V was clipped by 5 bases and J by 4 bases, with 15 bases between them. Germline CDR1 and CDR2: SGHVS and FNYEAQ. CDR3 protein: CASSPDYRDYNEQFF. In DNA, the CDR3 is TGTGCCAGCAGCCCCGACTACAGGGATTACAATGAGCAGTTCTTC.

This clonotype was recorded at least ten times. The chain joins TRBV12-3 or TRBV12-4 to TRBJ1-5; D possibly corresponds to TRBD1 (6 bases). V gave up 4 bases and J gave up 0 bases, with 13 bases separating them. This CDR3 spans 16 amino acids. CDR3 residues: CASSYRQADSNQPQHF. As DNA, the CDR3 is TGTGCCAGCAGTTACCGACAGGCAGATAGCAATCAGCCCCAGCATTTT.